This T cell receptor beta chain was retrieved from a study of cytomegalovirus exposure and HLA in healthy donors. Regarding the study as a whole: Despite most TCR sequences being rare, some public TCRs occurred in many donors. It was reportedly the case that the classifier diagnosed cytomegalovirus status with high specificity and sensitivity.

The donors were members of the roughly 130-subject validation cohort (separate from the approximately 730-subject first cohort). Repertoires were generated with immunoSEQ multiplex PCR, while TCRdb's copy carries only in-frame clones and drops some. The repertoire includes about 150,000 clones, about 86% of them detected once, and approximately 2.2% sits in the top ten. The CDR3 spans 17 residues. Germline CDR1 reads SGHRS; CDR2 reads YFSETQ. Trimming at V came to 1 base and at J to 1 base, leaving 8 bases not matched to a gene. Points on this clone: What it recognizes is unknown.

Sample: PBMCs. The rearrangement joins TRBV5-1 to TRBJ2-3; 8 bases align to TRBD1. The sequence came from a human donor in good health. CDR3 coding DNA: TGCGCCAGCAGCTTGCGGACAGGGAATCGCCGCACAGATACGCAGTATTTT. Translated: CASSLRTGNRRTDTQYF. Looking up the rest from reference TRBV5-1 and TRBJ2-3 gives the full variable domain: KAGVTQTPRYLIKTRGQQVTLSCSPISGHRSVSWYQQTPGQGLQFLFEYFSETQRNKGNFPGRFSGRQFSNSRSEMNVSTLELGDSALYLCASSLRTGNRRTDTQYFGPGTRLTVL.